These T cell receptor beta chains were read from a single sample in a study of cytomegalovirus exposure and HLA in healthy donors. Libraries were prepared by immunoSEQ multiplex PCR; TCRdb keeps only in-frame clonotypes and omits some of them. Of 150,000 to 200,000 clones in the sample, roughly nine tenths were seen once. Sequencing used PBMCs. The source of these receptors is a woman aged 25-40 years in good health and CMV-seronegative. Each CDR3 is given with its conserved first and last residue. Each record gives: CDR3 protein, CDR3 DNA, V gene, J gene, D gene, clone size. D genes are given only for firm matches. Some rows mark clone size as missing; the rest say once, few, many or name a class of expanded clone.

CDR3 protein: CASSPLSTGGSSYEQYF
CDR3 DNA: TGTGCCAGCTCACCTCTTTCGACAGGGGGGAGCTCCTACGAGCAGTACTTC
V gene: TRBV18
J gene: TRBJ2-7
D gene: TRBD1
clone size: once

CDR3 protein: CASSDRTGRDTVNYGYTF
CDR3 DNA: TGTGCCAGCAGTGACCGGACAGGGCGGGACACGGTTAACTATGGCTACACCTTC
V gene: TRBV28
J gene: TRBJ1-2
D gene: TRBD1
clone size: NA

CDR3 protein: CASSQASVGYYGYTF
CDR3 DNA: TGCGCCAGCAGCCAAGCCTCGGTGGGCTACTATGGCTACACCTTC
V gene: TRBV4-1
J gene: TRBJ1-2
D gene: NA
clone size: NA

CDR3 protein: CASSAGTLSFGANVLTF
CDR3 DNA: TGCGCCAGCAGTGCCGGGACCCTCTCCTTTGGGGCCAACGTCCTGACTTTC
V gene: TRBV5-1
J gene: TRBJ2-6
D gene: NA
clone size: NA

CDR3 protein: CATAVTSGRRMSDTQYF
CDR3 DNA: TGTGCCACCGCAGTGACTAGCGGGAGGAGAATGTCGGATACGCAGTATTTT
V gene: TRBV27
J gene: TRBJ2-3
D gene: TRBD2
clone size: once

CDR3 protein: CASSLDRYNSPLHF
CDR3 DNA: TGTGCCAGCAGTCTAGACAGGTATAATTCACCCCTCCACTTT
V gene: TRBV7-2
J gene: TRBJ1-6
D gene: NA
clone size: few

CDR3 protein: CASRSSGNTIYF
CDR3 DNA: TGTGCCAGCAGGAGCTCTGGAAACACCATATATTTT
V gene: TRBV6-5
J gene: TRBJ1-3
D gene: NA
clone size: NA

CDR3 protein: CASRALGTVNTGELFF
CDR3 DNA: TGTGCCAGCAGGGCCCTCGGGACTGTGAACACCGGGGAGCTGTTTTTT
V gene: TRBV27
J gene: TRBJ2-2
D gene: NA
clone size: NA

CDR3 protein: CASSLVLGDTQYF
CDR3 DNA: TGTGCCAGCAGCTTAGTGTTAGGAGATACGCAGTATTTT
V gene: TRBV7-8
J gene: TRBJ2-3
D gene: NA
clone size: few

CDR3 protein: CASSLYFGTDFMSGNTIYF
CDR3 DNA: TGTGCCAGCAGCTTGTATTTTGGGACAGATTTTATGTCGGGAAACACCATATATTTT
V gene: TRBV7-6
J gene: TRBJ1-3
D gene: TRBD1
clone size: once

CDR3 protein: CASSFAGTAKNIQYF
CDR3 DNA: TGTGCCAGCAGTTTCGCGGGTACGGCCAAAAACATTCAGTACTTC
V gene: TRBV27
J gene: TRBJ2-4
D gene: NA
clone size: NA

CDR3 protein: CASSSTGGTPSETQYF
CDR3 DNA: TGTGCCAGCAGTTCTACAGGGGGCACCCCTTCCGAGACCCAGTACTTC
V gene: TRBV6-5
J gene: TRBJ2-5
D gene: TRBD1
clone size: NA

CDR3 protein: CASSTSGQNSYEKLFF
CDR3 DNA: TGTGCCAGCAGCACCTCCGGACAGAACAGCTATGAAAAACTGTTTTTT
V gene: TRBV9
J gene: TRBJ1-4
D gene: NA
clone size: NA

CDR3 protein: CASSSGLHEAFF
CDR3 DNA: TGTGCCAGCAGCTCTGGACTGCATGAAGCTTTCTTT
V gene: TRBV7-2
J gene: TRBJ1-1
D gene: NA
clone size: NA

CDR3 protein: CASSLDNSNQPQHF
CDR3 DNA: TGTGCCAGCAGTTTAGATAATAGCAATCAGCCCCAGCATTTT
V gene: TRBV28
J gene: TRBJ1-5
D gene: NA
clone size: NA

CDR3 protein: CAITGMGNQPQHF
CDR3 DNA: TGTGCCATCACAGGGATGGGCAATCAGCCCCAGCATTTT
V gene: TRBV5-7
J gene: TRBJ1-5
D gene: NA
clone size: few

CDR3 protein: CASSLDVTGGTNEKLFF
CDR3 DNA: TGTGCCAGCAGCTTAGATGTAACAGGGGGCACTAATGAAAAACTGTTTTTT
V gene: TRBV7-8
J gene: TRBJ1-4
D gene: TRBD1
clone size: NA

CDR3 protein: CASSVDPVGGLDTEAFF
CDR3 DNA: TGTGCCAGCAGCGTAGACCCGGTGGGGGGTTTAGACACTGAAGCTTTCTTT
V gene: TRBV9
J gene: TRBJ1-1
D gene: NA
clone size: NA

CDR3 protein: CASSEAGGTSRGEQYF
CDR3 DNA: TGTGCCAGCAGCGAAGCGGGCGGGACGTCAAGGGGCGAGCAGTACTTC
V gene: TRBV6-1
J gene: TRBJ2-7
D gene: NA
clone size: NA

CDR3 protein: CASSPEGVRSSYEQYF
CDR3 DNA: TGTGCCAGCAGTCCCGAAGGAGTACGAAGCTCCTACGAGCAGTACTTC
V gene: TRBV28
J gene: TRBJ2-7
D gene: NA
clone size: once

CDR3 protein: CASSLAGIAPNTEAFF
CDR3 DNA: TGTGCCAGCAGCTTGGCCGGGATCGCTCCGAACACTGAAGCTTTCTTT
V gene: TRBV5-4
J gene: TRBJ1-1
D gene: NA
clone size: NA

CDR3 protein: CASSLVLGGNYGYTF
CDR3 DNA: TGTGCCAGCAGCTTAGTTCTAGGGGGAAACTATGGCTACACCTTC
V gene: TRBV7-2
J gene: TRBJ1-2
D gene: NA
clone size: NA

CDR3 protein: CASRGTGSYEQYF
CDR3 DNA: TGTGCCAGCAGGGGGACAGGGTCCTACGAGCAGTACTTC
V gene: TRBV27
J gene: TRBJ2-7
D gene: TRBD1
clone size: NA

CDR3 protein: CASSQTRGPYGYTF
CDR3 DNA: TGCGCCAGCAGCCAAACCAGGGGGCCATATGGCTACACCTTC
V gene: TRBV4-3
J gene: TRBJ1-2
D gene: TRBD1
clone size: NA

CDR3 protein: CATKGTGPLNTGELFF
CDR3 DNA: TGCGCCACCAAAGGAACAGGGCCCCTGAACACCGGGGAGCTGTTTTTT
V gene: TRBV10-1
J gene: TRBJ2-2
D gene: NA
clone size: once

CDR3 protein: CASPPGTEKEEAFF
CDR3 DNA: TGTGCCAGCCCGCCCGGGACAGAAAAAGAAGAAGCTTTCTTT
V gene: TRBV9
J gene: TRBJ1-1
D gene: TRBD1
clone size: NA

CDR3 protein: CASAKGGGSFGNEQFF
CDR3 DNA: TGTGCCAGCGCAAAGGGCGGCGGGAGTTTTGGCAATGAGCAGTTCTTC
V gene: TRBV27
J gene: TRBJ2-1
D gene: TRBD2
clone size: once

CDR3 protein: CSVISDVSYEQYF
CDR3 DNA: TGCAGCGTTATTAGCGATGTTTCCTACGAGCAGTACTTC
V gene: TRBV29-1
J gene: TRBJ2-7
D gene: NA
clone size: once

CDR3 protein: CASSFLPLYEQYF
CDR3 DNA: TGTGCCAGCAGTTTTTTACCCTTATACGAGCAGTACTTC
V gene: TRBV6-5
J gene: TRBJ2-7
D gene: NA
clone size: NA

CDR3 protein: CASSDRDSNQPQHF
CDR3 DNA: TGTGCCAGCAGCGACCGGGACAGCAATCAGCCCCAGCATTTT
V gene: TRBV5-4
J gene: TRBJ1-5
D gene: NA
clone size: NA

CDR3 protein: CASSPWTGGTGELFF
CDR3 DNA: TGTGCCAGCAGCCCCTGGACAGGGGGCACCGGGGAGCTGTTTTTT
V gene: TRBV7-2
J gene: TRBJ2-2
D gene: TRBD1
clone size: NA

CDR3 protein: CAWSVFSKETQYF
CDR3 DNA: TGTGCCTGGAGTGTCTTCTCCAAAGAGACCCAGTACTTC
V gene: TRBV30
J gene: TRBJ2-5
D gene: NA
clone size: few

CDR3 protein: CASSPRSRPTGHDGYTF
CDR3 DNA: TGTGCCAGCTCACCACGATCCCGTCCTACAGGGCACGACGGCTACACCTTC
V gene: TRBV18
J gene: TRBJ1-2
D gene: NA
clone size: NA

CDR3 protein: CSVGNSYEQYF
CDR3 DNA: TGCAGCGTCGGGAATAGCTACGAGCAGTACTTC
V gene: TRBV29-1
J gene: TRBJ2-7
D gene: NA
clone size: NA

CDR3 protein: CASSQDRNLAKNIQYF
CDR3 DNA: TGTGCCAGCAGCCAAGATCGGAATCTAGCCAAAAACATTCAGTACTTC
V gene: TRBV4-2
J gene: TRBJ2-4
D gene: NA
clone size: NA

CDR3 protein: CASRRGPVGKLFF
CDR3 DNA: TGTGCCAGTAGACGGGGACCCGTGGGAAAACTGTTTTTT
V gene: TRBV6-5
J gene: TRBJ1-4
D gene: NA
clone size: NA

CDR3 protein: CASAASGTTDTQYF
CDR3 DNA: TGTGCCAGCGCGGCTAGCGGAACCACAGATACGCAGTATTTT
V gene: TRBV9
J gene: TRBJ2-3
D gene: TRBD2
clone size: NA

CDR3 protein: CASRGSGTEAFF
CDR3 DNA: TGTGCCAGCAGGGGCTCGGGTACTGAAGCTTTCTTT
V gene: TRBV2
J gene: TRBJ1-1
D gene: NA
clone size: few

CDR3 protein: CASSAVGTTNTIYF
CDR3 DNA: TGTGCCAGCAGCGCAGTCGGGACGACAAACACCATATATTTT
V gene: TRBV7-2
J gene: TRBJ1-3
D gene: NA
clone size: NA

CDR3 protein: CASSLGVPSPNEQFF
CDR3 DNA: TGTGCCAGCAGCTTAGGCGTGCCGTCCCCCAATGAGCAGTTCTTC
V gene: TRBV13
J gene: TRBJ2-1
D gene: NA
clone size: once

CDR3 protein: CASSEDRYEQYF
CDR3 DNA: TGTGCCAGCTCTGAGGACCGCTACGAGCAGTACTTC
V gene: TRBV5-6
J gene: TRBJ2-7
D gene: NA
clone size: NA

CDR3 protein: CASTQGPSRTQYF
CDR3 DNA: TGTGCCAGCACCCAGGGCCCCTCGCGGACCCAGTACTTC
V gene: TRBV2
J gene: TRBJ2-5
D gene: NA
clone size: NA

CDR3 protein: CASSLRTGDTGELFF
CDR3 DNA: TGCGCCAGCAGCTTGCGGACAGGAGACACCGGGGAGCTGTTTTTT
V gene: TRBV5-1
J gene: TRBJ2-2
D gene: TRBD1
clone size: NA

CDR3 protein: CASSLDRNTEAFF
CDR3 DNA: TGTGCCAGCAGCTTAGACAGGAACACTGAAGCTTTCTTT
V gene: TRBV7-8
J gene: TRBJ1-1
D gene: NA
clone size: NA

CDR3 protein: CASSGYSGGLEAFF
CDR3 DNA: TGTGCCAGCAGTGGGTACTCCGGGGGGTTAGAAGCTTTCTTT
V gene: TRBV2
J gene: TRBJ1-1
D gene: NA
clone size: NA

CDR3 protein: CASSPGQGRDTEAFF
CDR3 DNA: TGTGCCAGCAGTCCGGGACAGGGGAGGGACACTGAAGCTTTCTTT
V gene: TRBV2
J gene: TRBJ1-1
D gene: TRBD1
clone size: NA

CDR3 protein: CASTGGGAGYGYTF
CDR3 DNA: TGTGCCAGCACCGGAGGGGGGGCTGGCTATGGCTACACCTTC
V gene: TRBV2
J gene: TRBJ1-2
D gene: NA
clone size: NA

CDR3 protein: CSTNGHLNTEAFF
CDR3 DNA: TGCAGCACTAATGGACATTTGAACACTGAAGCTTTCTTT
V gene: TRBV29-1
J gene: TRBJ1-1
D gene: NA
clone size: few

CDR3 protein: CASSLGQKYEQYF
CDR3 DNA: TGCGCCAGCAGCCTGGGACAGAAATACGAGCAGTACTTC
V gene: TRBV4-3
J gene: TRBJ2-7
D gene: TRBD1
clone size: once

CDR3 protein: CAISVTGGEGYEQYF
CDR3 DNA: TGTGCCATCAGTGTTACCGGGGGGGAAGGCTACGAGCAGTACTTC
V gene: TRBV10-3
J gene: TRBJ2-7
D gene: TRBD2
clone size: NA

CDR3 protein: CAWGDRRFTEAFF
CDR3 DNA: TGTGCCTGGGGCGACCGTCGTTTCACTGAAGCTTTCTTT
V gene: TRBV30
J gene: TRBJ1-1
D gene: NA
clone size: NA

CDR3 protein: CASSPFGFKDGYTF
CDR3 DNA: TGTGCCAGCAGCCCTTTCGGGTTCAAGGATGGCTACACCTTC
V gene: TRBV11-2
J gene: TRBJ1-2
D gene: NA
clone size: NA

CDR3 protein: CASSGGGYEQYF
CDR3 DNA: TGTGCCAGCAGCGGCGGGGGGTACGAGCAGTACTTC
V gene: TRBV5-6
J gene: TRBJ2-7
D gene: TRBD2
clone size: NA